This T cell receptor (beta chain) originates from a study of T cells expressing NK-cell markers (TCRdb year 2020). For the study in its entirety: Three sorted T-cell subsets (CD3+CD56+NKG2C+, CD3+CD56+NKG2C- and CD3+CD56-NKG2C+) from fewer than 10 donors had their TCR beta-chain repertoires profiled. Illumina HiSeq 2000/2500, MiSeq or NextSeq was used to sequence libraries as 2 x 150 bp reads. Randomly selected healthy volunteers, three men and five women, were used as the eight sequenced donors. Seven of the eight sequenced donors were HCMV-seropositive and one was HCMV-seronegative. Study-wide findings and limitations: Whether the expanded NKG2C-expressing T cell clones were specific for HCMV antigens was left unclear. For six donors, the dominant CD3+CD56+NKG2C+ clonotypes were among the top 10 CD8+ clonotypes and accounted for 1.0-7.0% of CD8+ T cells. Those dominant clonotypes were again the most abundant among CD3+CD56-NKG2C+ cells in four donors, at about 28.3-60.1%.

CDR1 and CDR2 are drawn from the germline V gene (reference sequence): DFQATT, SNEGSKA. The CDR3, cysteine through phenylalanine, is 13 amino acids long. No DNA sequence was recorded. To determine HCMV serostatus, a commercial ELISA kit was used to detect HCMV-specific IgG in serum. Peripheral blood mononuclear cells were isolated from blood by Ficoll density gradient centrifugation. On this clonotype itself: Its binding antigen is unknown.

The listed sequencing device is Illumina HiSeq 2000. 5'RACE template switching, by which a universal primer site and unique molecular identifiers were added, was used to make TCR beta cDNA libraries. cDNA synthesis was primed from the TCR beta constant segment and was followed by two successive PCR amplification steps. Per the source publication's procedure: Reads were demultiplexed and grouped by UMI with MIGEC, and clonotypes were assembled and quantified with MiTCR. To exclude erroneous sequences, any TCR cDNA sequence not supported by at least two reads was discarded. The tcR package was used for downstream repertoire analysis, and clonotypes were matched across fractions by CDR3 nucleotide sequence plus V segment. Antigen specificity was annotated against VDJdb with VDJmatch, allowing one amino acid substitution in CDR3. TCRdb reanalyzed the reads, keeping one entry per CDR3 protein sequence and omitting DNA. It is TCRdb's table, rather than the study itself, that gives the V and J calls and clone size. This sample's listing comprises 250,000 to 300,000 distinct CDR3 sequences. Together, the top ten hold 4% to 5% of the sample.

The sequence came from a woman between 18 and 69 years old in good health. The V and J genes are TRBV20-1 and TRBJ1-2; TCRdb picks TRBD1, but there is no DNA to check that call. The sequencing sample was made of blood T cells: a sorted CD56 or NKG2C T cell subset, CD4+ or CD8+ T cells, or bulk PBMC T cells (not recorded which). The CDR3 has the sequence CSAPLPGDYGYTF.